This TCR beta chain was captured in a study of response to subunit inactivated influenza vaccine. This clonotype has more than one count but fewer than ten. TCRdb re-called the RT-PCR reads with MiXCR, one entry per CDR3 protein. The repertoire includes hundreds of thousands of distinct CDR3 sequences, around 11% of them detected once, and 9.5% to 12% sits in the top ten. V dropped 7 bases and J dropped 2 bases, with 13 bases sitting between them. This CDR3 region has 14 residues. The germline V gene has CDR1 MDHEN and CDR2 SYDVKM. The same specimen was also included in a second study, on T cells expressing NK-cell markers. As that study records: 5'RACE template switching with UMIs produced the TCR beta cDNA.

Specimen: PBMCs from blood, collected on the day of vaccination. J is TRBJ2-3 and V is TRBV28; the D gene is possibly TRBD2 (7 bases). The receptor's source is a man aged 50 to 59 who received an inactivated influenza vaccine. Here the CDR3 reads CASKTGGLTDTQYF. The DNA for the CDR3 is TGTGCCAGCAAAACGGGGGGCCTCACAGATACGCAGTATTTT.